The 31 T cell receptor beta chains below were found in one sample sequenced in a study of blood T cell repertoires in COVID-19. Assay: immunoSEQ multiplex PCR; the TCRdb copy retains only in-frame clones and omits some. The data hold 95,000 to 150,000 clones, with more than 70% observed a single time. Sequenced sample: peripheral blood. These receptors were taken from a human donor in a cohort sampled during active COVID-19.

This rearrangement joins TRBV29-1 to TRBJ2-4; no firm D call. This CDR3 has 13 residues. CDR1 is SQVTM, CDR2 ANQGSEA, per germline. Trimming pared 1 base from V and 2 bases from J, leaving 6 bases between. This CDR3 reads CSVEVRTKNIQYF. As DNA, the CDR3 is TGCAGCGTTGAAGTCAGGACCAAAAACATTCAGTACTTC. The full variable domain, its missing parts supplied by reference TRBV29-1 and TRBJ2-4, is SAVISQKPSRDICQRGTSLTIQCQVDSQVTMMFWYRQQPGQSLTLIATANQGSEATYESGFVIDKFPISRPNLTFSTLTVSNMSPEDSSIYLCSVEVRTKNIQYFGAGTRLSVL.

The rearrangement links TRBV2 to TRBJ2-7; 10 bases fit TRBD2. From germline, CDR1 is SNHLY and CDR2 FYNNEI. The CDR3 extends over 12 amino acids. V was clipped by 8 bases and J by 4 bases; unmatched bases: 2. This CDR3 is CASRTSGYEQYF. For the CDR3, the DNA is TGTGCCAGCCGGACTAGCGGATACGAGCAGTACTTC.

This clone was counted a single time. V is TRBV2 and J is TRBJ2-7, with 8 bases lining up with TRBD1. The trim removed 7 bases at V and 4 bases at J, leaving 6 bases unmatched. This CDR3 spans 13 amino acids. Germline V gives CDR1 SNHLY, CDR2 FYNNEI. CDR3 nucleotide sequence: TGTGCCAGCAATCAGGGGGCATCGTACGAGCAGTACTTC. It encodes CASNQGASYEQYF. The whole variable domain, remainder taken from reference TRBV2 and TRBJ2-7, is EPEVTQTPSHQVTQMGQEVILRCVPISNHLYFYWYRQILGQKVEFLVSFYNNEISEKSEIFDDQFSVERPDGSNFTLKIRSTKLEDSAMYFCASNQGASYEQYFGPGTRLTVT.

J is TRBJ2-4 and V is TRBV7-2; possibly TRBD1 for D (6 bases). V lost 1 base and J 1 base, leaving 11 bases between the germline ends. Germline-derived CDR1 and CDR2 are SGHTA and FQGNSA. The CDR3 sequence is 16 residues long. Written as DNA, the CDR3 is TGTGCCAGCAGCTTAGATGCAGGGGCGGCCAAAAACATTCAGTACTTC. Its translation is CASSLDAGAAKNIQYF. Full variable domain (outside the CDR3, taken from reference TRBV7-2 and TRBJ2-4): GAGVSQSPSNKVTEKGKDVELRCDPISGHTALYWYRQSLGQGLEFLIYFQGNSAPDKSGLPSDRFSAERTGGSVSTLTIQRTQQEDSAVYLCASSLDAGAAKNIQYFGAGTRLSVL.

The V and J genes are TRBV13 and TRBJ1-1, with D maybe TRBD1 (6 bases). V was clipped by 4 bases and J by 5 bases, with 14 bases between them. Germline V gives CDR1 PRHDT, CDR2 FYEKMQ (reference sequence). The CDR3 covers 14 residues. Here the CDR3 reads CASSSTGRTTEAFF. DNA for the CDR3: TGTGCCAGCAGCTCGACAGGCCGTACGACTGAAGCTTTCTTT.

This chain joins TRBV7-2 and TRBJ2-1; 9 bases are a match to TRBD2. Per germline, CDR1 SGHTA and CDR2 FQGNSA. CDR3 size: 16 residues. V was clipped by 5 bases and J by 8 bases; unmatched bases: 13. The CDR3 here is CASSVNAASGIHEQFF. CDR3 nucleotides: TGTGCCAGCAGCGTAAACGCGGCTAGCGGGATACATGAGCAGTTCTTC.

This clone showed up just once. The rearrangement uses TRBV6-6 and TRBJ2-7; TRBD1 matches at 9 bases. Trimming at V came to 7 bases and at J to 5 bases, leaving 6 bases not matched to a gene. The CDR3 contains 13 residues. The germline V gene has CDR1 MNHNY and CDR2 SVGAGI (reference sequence). CDR3 in amino acids: CASTEDRGHEQYF. The CDR3 DNA reads TGTGCCAGCACCGAGGACAGGGGCCACGAGCAGTACTTC.

The chain uses TRBV18 and TRBJ2-4, with D perhaps matching TRBD1 (5 bases). With 6 bases removed from V and 7 bases from J, the gap between germline ends came to 16 bases. Germline values: CDR1 KGHSH, CDR2 LQKENI. The length of the CDR3 is 14 residues. CDR3 nucleotide sequence: TGTGCCAGCTCTCCAGGACATACGATGAACATTCAGTACTTC. The encoded protein is CASSPGHTMNIQYF.

This chain joins TRBV25-1 and TRBJ1-4; 7 positions agree with TRBD1. Germline CDR1 reads MGHDK; CDR2 reads SYGVNS. J lost 9 bases, V lost 5 bases, and 6 bases had no gene match. The length of the CDR3 is 13 residues. Written as DNA, the CDR3 is TGTGCCAGCAGTTCGCGACAGGGTAAAAAACTGTTTTTT. Its protein is CASSSRQGKKLFF.

The chain has TRBV5-1 and TRBJ2-7, with TRBD2 matching 8 bases. Germline V gene sequence: CDR1 SGHRS, CDR2 YFSETQ. The V gene end was trimmed by 5 bases and the J gene end by 2 bases; junction bases not matched to a gene: 12. The CDR3 is 16 amino acids. The chain's CDR3 is CASRYTLAGGPYEQYF. CDR3 DNA sequence: TGCGCCAGCAGATATACCCTAGCGGGCGGTCCCTACGAGCAGTACTTC.

CDR3 bases: TGTGCCAGCAGGCCTCAGGGTTGGGCTGGAAACACCATATATTTT. Protein product: CASRPQGWAGNTIYF. The chain is built from TRBV6-5 and TRBJ1-3; D is possibly TRBD1 (5 bases). Germline lookup yields CDR1 MNHEY and CDR2 SVGAGI. The CDR3 consists of 15 residues. V lost 6 bases to trimming and J lost 2 bases, with 14 bases between them.

This chain uses TRBV6-5 with TRBJ1-4, with D perhaps TRBD1 (5 bases). This CDR3 contains 15 residues. V lost 4 bases and J 11 bases, leaving 20 bases between the germline ends. Germline CDR1 reads MNHEY; CDR2 reads SVGAGI. The CDR3 DNA reads as TGTGCCAGCAGTTCCGAAGGGACTGCTGTTCGGAAACTGTTTTTT. As protein: CASSSEGTAVRKLFF.

The chain recombines TRBV28 with TRBJ2-7, with 15 bases aligning to TRBD2. The CDR3 runs 15 residues. V lost 5 bases and J lost 6; bases outside the gene matches: 5. Germline V CDR1 and CDR2: MDHEN, SYDVKM. CDR3 bases: TGTGCCAGCAGTCTCAGGACTAGCGGGAGGGGCGAGCAGTACTTC. The encoded protein is CASSLRTSGRGEQYF.

This chain uses TRBV5-1 with TRBJ2-2; 7 nucleotides align to TRBD2. The CDR3 has 16 residues. V lost 0 bases to trimming and J lost 3 bases; unmatched junction nucleotides: 5. Germline loops: CDR1 SGHRS, CDR2 YFSETQ. CDR3 nucleotide sequence: TGCGCCAGCAGCTTGGTTGTTAGCGGGTACACCGGGGAGCTGTTTTTT. This encodes CASSLVVSGYTGELFF.

This clone has just one count. The rearrangement links TRBV24-1 to TRBJ2-1, with 8 bases fitting TRBD1. V lost 2 bases to trimming and J lost 10 bases; unmatched junction nucleotides: 12. Per germline, CDR1 KGHDR and CDR2 SFDVKD. This CDR3 is 16 amino acids long. The CDR3 loop reads CATSDSLGQGSREQFF. As DNA, the CDR3 is TGTGCCACCAGTGATTCCCTAGGACAGGGTTCGAGGGAGCAGTTCTTC.

J is TRBJ1-1 and V is TRBV19; D is uncertain. Trimming left V 3 bases short and J 2 bases short, with 7 bases between. In germline, CDR1 is LNHDA, CDR2 SQIVND (reference sequence). This CDR3 comprises 13 residues. Here the CDR3 reads CASSIGANTEAFF. The CDR3 region has the DNA TGTGCCAGTAGTATTGGAGCAAACACTGAAGCTTTCTTT.

The chain employs TRBV11-2 and TRBJ2-1, with D unclear. This CDR3 has 14 amino acids. Germline assignment: CDR1 SGHAT and CDR2 FQNNGV. V was shortened by 4 bases and J by 0 bases, with 7 bases between the two germline ends. The CDR3 loop is CASSYRSSYNEQFF. CDR3 DNA sequence: TGTGCCAGCAGCTATAGGAGCTCCTACAATGAGCAGTTCTTC.

The chain is built from TRBV21-1 and TRBJ1-6; TRBD1 is the table's D call and was not checked against the DNA. TRBV21-1 is recorded as a pseudogene. The CDR3 totals 15 residues. CDR3 nucleotides: TGTGCCAGCAGCAAGAGGCACAGGGATGGCTCACCCCTCCACTTT. This translates into CASSKRHRDGSPLHF.

This clone was counted once. The chain is built from TRBV7-9 and TRBJ1-2, with 11 bases that match TRBD1. Per germline, CDR1 SEHNR and CDR2 FQNEAQ (reference sequence). The CDR3 spans 16 residues. Losses at the gene ends were 8 bases for V and 1 base for J; bases not matched to a gene: 9. DNA for the CDR3: TGTGCCAGCCTCCGAGGCGGGACAGGGGGTAACTATGGCTACACCTTC. It codes for CASLRGGTGGNYGYTF.

This clone was detected only once. CDR3 protein: CASGGGGVNVLTF. CDR3 DNA: TGTGCCAGCGGGGGCGGGGGCGTCAACGTCCTGACTTTC. This chain joins TRBV27 and TRBJ2-6; perhaps TRBD2 as D (7 bases). The V end was cut by 8 bases, the J end by 9 bases, with 14 bases between. CDR3 length: 13 amino acids. Germline V CDR1 and CDR2: MNHEY, SMNVEV (reference sequence).

The sample holds a few counts of this clone. V usage is TRBV29-1 and J usage is TRBJ1-1; D is uncertain. Per the germline V gene, CDR1 is SQVTM and CDR2 is ANQGSEA. Trimming stripped 5 bases from V and 4 bases from J, with 11 bases between. This CDR3 region has 12 residues. CDR3 coding DNA: TGCAGCGTTTGTTCGGGTGGCACTGAAGCTTTCTTT. Encoded protein: CSVCSGGTEAFF. Based on the CDR3 plus reference TRBV29-1 and TRBJ1-1, the full variable domain is SAVISQKPSRDICQRGTSLTIQCQVDSQVTMMFWYRQQPGQSLTLIATANQGSEATYESGFVIDKFPISRPNLTFSTLTVSNMSPEDSSIYLCSVCSGGTEAFFGQGTRLTVV.

This chain uses TRBV2 with TRBJ1-5; 7 bases match TRBD1. Germline lookup yields CDR1 SNHLY and CDR2 FYNNEI. After removal of 5 bases from V and 5 bases from J, the junction contained 3 bases not matched to a gene. CDR3 size: 13 residues. Written as DNA, the CDR3 is TGTGCCAGCAGTCCCACAGGGGATCAGCCCCAGCATTTT. Translation gives CASSPTGDQPQHF.

The chain joins TRBV10-3 to TRBJ2-7, with 7 bases fitting TRBD2. This CDR3 is built from 13 residues. Germline CDR1 ENHRY, CDR2 SYGVKD. V was clipped by 6 bases and J by 1 base; unmatched bases: 3. CDR3 sequence reads: CAIRLANSYEQYF. The CDR3, as DNA: TGTGCCATCAGACTAGCGAATTCCTACGAGCAGTACTTC.

This chain uses TRBV3-1 (or the pseudogene TRBV3-2) with TRBJ1-1; D may be TRBD1 (5 bases). The CDR3 spans 13 residues. Trimming shortened V by 7 bases and J by 5 bases, and 14 bases separated the two germline ends. Germline loops: CDR1 LGHDT, CDR2 YNNKEL (reference sequence). CDR3 coding DNA: TGTGCCAGCAACGGAAACGGGGGGACTGAAGCTTTCTTT. It yields the protein CASNGNGGTEAFF.

Here the CDR3 DNA reads TGTGCCAGCAGCTCCAACCCTGGGAGGACAGGGGTGGATGAGCAGTTCTTC. As protein: CASSSNPGRTGVDEQFF. This chain joins TRBV7-9 and TRBJ2-1, with 9 bases that match TRBD1. V was pared by 4 bases and J by 8 bases, with 15 bases of the junction left unmatched. Germline lookup yields CDR1 SEHNR and CDR2 FQNEAQ (reference sequence). The CDR3 runs 17 residues. Full variable domain (missing parts from reference TRBV7-9 and TRBJ2-1): DTGVSQNPRHKITKRGQNVTFRCDPISEHNRLYWYRQTLGQGPEFLTYFQNEAQLEKSRLLSDRFSAERPKGSFSTLEIQRTEQGDSAMYLCASSSNPGRTGVDEQFFGPGTRLTVL.

The rearrangement joins TRBV7-6 to TRBJ2-5; 7 bases match TRBD1. Unmatched junction bases numbered 17, after V lost 5 bases and J lost 5 bases. The germline V gene has CDR1 SGHVS and CDR2 FNYEAQ. CDR3 length: 17 amino acids. The CDR3 sequence is CASSQGQLPLGRETQYF. The CDR3 coding sequence is TGTGCCAGCAGCCAGGGACAGCTGCCCCTCGGCAGGGAGACCCAGTACTTC.

The chain uses TRBV7-2 and TRBJ2-7, with D possibly TRBD2 on 5 matching bases. CDR1 and CDR2 (germline): SGHTA, FQGNSA. Trimming took off 3 bases at V and 0 bases at J, with 15 bases between the two ends. The CDR3 has 16 residues. The CDR3 loop reads CASSFPQAESSYEQYF. In DNA form, the CDR3 reads TGTGCCAGCAGCTTTCCCCAAGCGGAGAGCTCCTACGAGCAGTACTTC. Complete variable domain (other parts from reference TRBV7-2 and TRBJ2-7): GAGVSQSPSNKVTEKGKDVELRCDPISGHTALYWYRQSLGQGLEFLIYFQGNSAPDKSGLPSDRFSAERTGGSVSTLTIQRTQQEDSAVYLCASSFPQAESSYEQYFGPGTRLTVT.

J is TRBJ2-1 and V is TRBV29-1; weak D call: TRBD2 (6 bases). The CDR3 is 15 amino acids. Germline CDR1 is SQVTM and CDR2 is ANQGSEA. Trimming shortened V by 3 bases and J by 1 base, and 13 bases separated the two germline ends. CDR3 coding DNA: TGCAGCGTTGAGTCTAGACTAGGGTCCTACAATGAGCAGTTCTTC. Translating gives CSVESRLGSYNEQFF.

This clone has more than one count but fewer than ten. Distinct nucleotide sequences in the sample also encode this CDR3. The genes are TRBV9 and TRBJ2-7; TRBD2 agrees at 11 bases. The CDR3 sequence is 17 residues long. Trimming cost V 0 bases and J 1 base; bases outside gene matches: 6. Germline assignment: CDR1 SGDLS and CDR2 YYNGEE. The CDR3 protein is CASSVAASGRLSYEQYF. The DNA of the CDR3 is TGTGCCAGCAGCGTAGCAGCTAGCGGGAGGCTTTCCTACGAGCAGTACTTC.

About this clone itself: An end of the junction does not agree with germline; a read error may underlie this. The V call is TRBV5-1, the J call TRBJ2-3; the match to TRBD2 covers 7 bases. The V gene's germline CDR1 is SGHRS and CDR2 YFSETQ. There are 13 residues in the CDR3. The CDR3 nucleotides read TGCGCCAGCAGCTTGGGGACTAGACCGCCTCACCATTTT. It translates to CASSLGTRPPHHF. The entire variable domain, with the rest obtained from reference TRBV5-1 and TRBJ2-3, is as follows: KAGVTQTPRYLIKTRGQQVTLSCSPISGHRSVSWYQQTPGQGLQFLFEYFSETQRNKGNFPGRFSGRQFSNSRSEMNVSTLELGDSALYLCASSLGTRPPHHFGPGTRLTVL.

This sequence joins TRBV29-1 and TRBJ2-5; D gene ambiguous. The V end lost 2 bases, the J end lost 4 bases, and 8 bases lay between the germline ends. The CDR3 has 12 residues. From germline, CDR1 is SQVTM and CDR2 ANQGSEA. Written as DNA, the CDR3 is TGCAGCGTTGAAAATAGTGGAGAGACCCAGTACTTC. Amino acids: CSVENSGETQYF.